This T cell receptor beta chain comes out of a study of T cell responses to AZD1222 COVID-19 vaccine. Study results and limitations: Only after the peak T cell response were repertoires sampled. Following two doses of AZD1222, Spike-specific TCR breadth and depth rose. Unmutated variant regions are reportedly targeted by nearly half of spike-specific TCRs. Only five to seven individuals given AZD1222 were seropositive at baseline.

About this clone itself: Its target is unknown.

The CDR3 contains 14 residues. V lost 4 bases and J lost 6; bases outside the gene matches: 2. The germline V gene encodes CDR1 LNHDA and CDR2 SQIVND (reference sequence). Clones were read by immunoSEQ multiplex PCR, and TCRdb kept only the in-frame ones, dropping some. In the table there are 150,000 to 200,000 clones, approximately 90% of which are singletons. The clonotype comes from an adult in good health. V is TRBV19 and J is TRBJ1-6; 8 nucleotides match TRBD1. The sample consisted of peripheral blood, taken on day 0 of AZD1222 vaccination. CDR3 in amino acids: CASSNGQGNSPLHF. As DNA, the CDR3 is TGTGCCAGTAGTAACGGACAGGGTAATTCACCCCTCCACTTT.